Described below is a single TCR beta chain sequence and its context. What it binds is unknown. The data were taken from a study of cytomegalovirus exposure and HLA in healthy donors. Study conclusions and caveats: Later on, analysis showed that most CMV-associated TCR beta chains appeared to be HLA-restricted.

Use of 60 Vbeta and 13 Jbeta primers characterized the PCR. Profiling relied on immunoSEQ multiplex PCR, and the TCRdb table lists in-frame clones only, not all of them. The sample lists 80,000 to 130,000 clones, 75% to 85% occurring once. The sample comprised PBMCs. The receptor comes from a woman between 45 and 65 years old in good health and CMV-seropositive.

The CDR3, as DNA: TGTGCCAGCAGTGATCCGACTAGACTTCAGCCCCAGCATTTT. Its protein product is CASSDPTRLQPQHF. This chain connects TRBV6-1 to TRBJ1-5, with D unresolved. V was pared by 3 bases and J by 6 bases, with 12 bases between. CDR3 length: 14 residues. Germline loops: CDR1 MNHNS, CDR2 SASEGT.